This TCR beta chain was identified during a study of T cell responses to AZD1222 COVID-19 vaccine. As for the study in general: It was second doses at about 4 or about 12 weeks that were pooled.

This clone was counted between two and nine times. Its antigen is as yet unknown. Libraries were prepared by immunoSEQ multiplex PCR; TCRdb keeps only in-frame clonotypes and omits some of them. The table includes 140,000 or so clones, approximately 90% detected once. Between the trimmed V and J ends, which lost 7 bases and 0 bases, there was a span of 15 bases. Germline loops: CDR1 MNHEY, CDR2 SVGAGI. The CDR3 is made up of 15 amino acids. Study results and caveats: Reportedly, nearly half the spike-specific TCRs target unmutated variant regions. At 160-218 and 743-854, vaccine-associated CD4 TCRs were dominant, and they spanned spike. Sampling captured repertoires only after the peak T cell response.

The receptor was isolated from an adult in good health. The chain uses TRBV6-5 and TRBJ1-1, with D perhaps matching TRBD1 (6 bases). This specimen was peripheral blood, taken on day 0 of AZD1222 vaccination. CDR3 protein: CASTITGTMNTEAFF. For the CDR3, the DNA is TGTGCCAGCACCATAACCGGGACAATGAACACTGAAGCTTTCTTT.